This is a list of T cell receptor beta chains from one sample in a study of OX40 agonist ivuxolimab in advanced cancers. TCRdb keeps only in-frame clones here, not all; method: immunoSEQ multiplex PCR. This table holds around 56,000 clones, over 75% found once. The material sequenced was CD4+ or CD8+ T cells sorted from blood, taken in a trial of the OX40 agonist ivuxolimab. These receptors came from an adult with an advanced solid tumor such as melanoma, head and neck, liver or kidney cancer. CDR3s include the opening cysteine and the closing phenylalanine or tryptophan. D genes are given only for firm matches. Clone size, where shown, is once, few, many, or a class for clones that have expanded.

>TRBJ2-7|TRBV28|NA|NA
TGTGCCAGCAGATCCAGGGTTTCCTACGAGCAGTACTTC
CASRSRVSYEQYF
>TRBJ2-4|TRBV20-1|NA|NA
TGCAGTGCTACTCAAGGAGACATTCAGTACTTC
CSATQGDIQYF
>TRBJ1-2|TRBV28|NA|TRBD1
TGTGCCAGCAGCGAGGGACAGCCCTATGGCTACACCTTC
CASSEGQPYGYTF
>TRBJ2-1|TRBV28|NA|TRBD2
TGTGCCAGCAGGGCGGGAGATTTGTACAATGAGCAGTTCTTC
CASRAGDLYNEQFF
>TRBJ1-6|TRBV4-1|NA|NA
TGCGCCAGCAGCCCCGACACGATGATGTTTGGGTCACCCCTCCACTTT
CASSPDTMMFGSPLHF
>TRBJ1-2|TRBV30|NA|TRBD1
TGTGCCTGGAGCCCGACAGGGCCCTATGGCTACACCTTC
CAWSPTGPYGYTF
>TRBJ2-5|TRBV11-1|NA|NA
TGTGCCAGCAGCCCCCCTGGATGGAAAAGAGGGGGCCAAGAGACCCAGTACTTC
CASSPPGWKRGGQETQYF
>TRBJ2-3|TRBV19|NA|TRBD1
TGTGCCAGTAGTAAGGGACAGGGGTTAGGAGATACGCAGTATTTT
CASSKGQGLGDTQYF
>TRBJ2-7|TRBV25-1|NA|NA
TGTGCCAGCAGTGAAACGAAACAGCCTTACGAGCAGTACTTC
CASSETKQPYEQYF
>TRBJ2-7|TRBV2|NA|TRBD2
TGTGCCAGCAGCATGTGGGGATTGGGACTAGCGGGGGGCTACGAGCAGTACTTC
CASSMWGLGLAGGYEQYF
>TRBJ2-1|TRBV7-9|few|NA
TGTGCCAGCAGCTTAGCCGGGACGGACAATGAGCAGTTCTTC
CASSLAGTDNEQFF
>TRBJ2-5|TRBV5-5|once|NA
TGTGCCAGCAGCTTAAACCCTAGCAGTATTCAAGAGACCCAGTACTTC
CASSLNPSSIQETQYF
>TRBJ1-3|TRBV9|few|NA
TGTGCCAGCAGCGTAGGAGTGAGCTCTGGAAACACCATATATTTT
CASSVGVSSGNTIYF
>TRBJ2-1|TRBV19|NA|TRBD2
TGTGCCAGTAGCCCTCCCGGGGGGGGCCGAAACAATGAGCAGTTCTTC
CASSPPGGGRNNEQFF
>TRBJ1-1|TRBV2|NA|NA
TGTGCCAGCAGTGAAGCAGGGGGGACGTGGGCCGGGACTGAAGCTTTCTTT
CASSEAGGTWAGTEAFF
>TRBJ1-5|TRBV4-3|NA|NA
TGCGCCAGCACCCTGGGGCCTAATAGCAATCAGCCCCAGCATTTT
CASTLGPNSNQPQHF
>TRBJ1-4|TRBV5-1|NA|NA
TGCGCCAGCAGTTCCCCACCGAATGAAAAACTGTTTTTT
CASSSPPNEKLFF
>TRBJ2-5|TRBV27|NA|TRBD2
TGTGCCAGCAGTCCCCTCAGGACTAGCCTATCTGAGACCCAGTACTTC
CASSPLRTSLSETQYF
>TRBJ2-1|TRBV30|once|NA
TGTGCCTGGAGTGTACGAGGGGAGTACAATGAGCAGTTCTTC
CAWSVRGEYNEQFF
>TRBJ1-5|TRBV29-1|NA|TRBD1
TGCAGCGCCCTTGAGGGGGCCGGAGGGCAGCCCCAGCATTTT
CSALEGAGGQPQHF
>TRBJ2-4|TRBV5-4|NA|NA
TGTGCCAGCAGCTTGAGTTCTGCCAAAAACATTCAGTACTTC
CASSLSSAKNIQYF
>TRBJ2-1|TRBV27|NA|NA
TGTGCCAGCAGACTTGAGGCCCCCTACAATGAGCAGTTCTTC
CASRLEAPYNEQFF
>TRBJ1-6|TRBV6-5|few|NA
TGTGCCAGCAGTTACCTGGCGGGGGCATATAATTCACCCCTCCACTTT
CASSYLAGAYNSPLHF
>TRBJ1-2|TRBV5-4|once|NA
TGTGCCAGCAGCTTCCCCGGGCTTTTCTACACCTTC
CASSFPGLFYTF
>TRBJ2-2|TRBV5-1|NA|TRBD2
TGCGCCAGCAGCCCCTCTAGCGGGGGGCGCACCGGGGAGCTGTTTTTT
CASSPSSGGRTGELFF
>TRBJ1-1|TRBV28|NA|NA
TGTGCCAGCAGTTTCGCGTACGGAAAGAACACTGAAGCTTTCTTT
CASSFAYGKNTEAFF
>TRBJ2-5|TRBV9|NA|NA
TGTGCCAGCGGAGGGGTCGGGGAGACCCAGTACTTC
CASGGVGETQYF
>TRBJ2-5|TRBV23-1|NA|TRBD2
TGCGCCAGCAGGCGCGGGGGGACCACCAAAACGCCCCCTCAAGAGACCCAGTACTTC
CASRRGGTTKTPPQETQYF
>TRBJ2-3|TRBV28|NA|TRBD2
TGTGCCAGCAGACCCTCCTTTCTCGGGGGAGGGCCTGATACGCAGTATTTT
CASRPSFLGGGPDTQYF
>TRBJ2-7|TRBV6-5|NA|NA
TGTGCCAGCAGTGTAGAGCGGAACTCCTACGAGCAGTACTTC
CASSVERNSYEQYF
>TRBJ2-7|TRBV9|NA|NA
TGTGCCAGCAGCGCCACAGCGGCCTCCTACGAGCAGTACTTC
CASSATAASYEQYF
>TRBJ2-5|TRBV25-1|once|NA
TGTGCCAGCAGTCCAACGGACAGACCCCAAGAGACCCAGTACTTC
CASSPTDRPQETQYF
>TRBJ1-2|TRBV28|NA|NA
TGTGCCAGCAGGGTGGGTGGGGCCTATGGCTACACCTTC
CASRVGGAYGYTF
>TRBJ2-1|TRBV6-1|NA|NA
TGTGCCAGCAGTGGCGGTTGGGGGGGGCTGGGGGAGCAGTTCTTC
CASSGGWGGLGEQFF
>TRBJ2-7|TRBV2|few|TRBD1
TGTGCCAGCAGTGGACAGGGGGTCCACGAGCAGTACTTC
CASSGQGVHEQYF
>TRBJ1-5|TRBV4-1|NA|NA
TGCGCCAGCAGCCAATATGTCGTCGGGGTCGGGAGCAATCAGCCCCAGCATTTT
CASSQYVVGVGSNQPQHF
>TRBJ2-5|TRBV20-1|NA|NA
TGCAGTGCTGGTCGCGACCAGTACTTC
CSAGRDQYF
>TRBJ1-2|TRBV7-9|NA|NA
TGTGCCGGCAAACCTCACCCCAGGGCAAGCGGCTACACCTTC
CAGKPHPRASGYTF
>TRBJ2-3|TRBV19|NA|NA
TGTGCCACGGGGCCTCGTCTAGATACGCAGTATTTT
CATGPRLDTQYF
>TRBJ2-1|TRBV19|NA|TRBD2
TGTGCCAGTAGTATATCGAGCGGGAGTCTTAATGAGCAGTTCTTC
CASSISSGSLNEQFF
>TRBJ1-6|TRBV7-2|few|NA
TGTGCCAGCAGCTTAGGCGAAGGGCGGTCACCCCTCCACTTT
CASSLGEGRSPLHF
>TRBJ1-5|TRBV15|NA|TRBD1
TGTGCCACCAGCAGAGTACGACAGGGTGGGAGAGGGAATCAGCCCCAGCATTTT
CATSRVRQGGRGNQPQHF